This T cell receptor beta chain was sequenced during a study of cytomegalovirus exposure and HLA in healthy donors. Study-level background: There were fewer than 130 million unique TCR beta sequences, drawn from approximately 180 million T cells, in an earlier analysis. Study results and limitations: Most likely, a cluster of highly shared sequence variants arose as a sequencing artifact. Common viral pathogens (according to a later analysis) appeared linked to several of the most significant clusters.

In regard to this clone: Its matching antigen is unknown.

The PCR contained 60 Vbeta and 13 Jbeta primers. Here immunoSEQ multiplex PCR was the method, and the copy in TCRdb shows in-frame clones only, minus some. The sample has more than 60,000 clones, 70% to 80% seen once. CDR3 length: 17 amino acids. Input material: PBMCs. The TCR originated in a man aged 35 to 55 in good health and CMV-seropositive. V gene TRBV21-1 combines with J gene TRBJ2-7; no check of the table's D call, TRBD1, against the DNA was made. TRBV21-1 is described as a pseudogene. CDR3 protein: CASSKEGAVAELYEQYF. The CDR3 region has the DNA TGTGCCAGCAGCAAAGAGGGGGCGGTTGCGGAACTCTACGAGCAGTACTTC.